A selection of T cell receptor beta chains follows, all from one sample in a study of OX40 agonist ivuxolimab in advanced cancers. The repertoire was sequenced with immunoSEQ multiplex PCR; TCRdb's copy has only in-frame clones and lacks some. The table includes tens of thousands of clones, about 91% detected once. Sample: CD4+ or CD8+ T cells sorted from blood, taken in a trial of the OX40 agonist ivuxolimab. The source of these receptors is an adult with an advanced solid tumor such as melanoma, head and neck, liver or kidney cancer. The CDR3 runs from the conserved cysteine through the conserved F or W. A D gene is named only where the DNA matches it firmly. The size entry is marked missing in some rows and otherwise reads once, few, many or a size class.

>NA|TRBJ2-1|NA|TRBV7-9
CASSLGGTNEQFF
TGTGCCAGCAGCTTAGGAGGGACAAATGAGCAGTTCTTC
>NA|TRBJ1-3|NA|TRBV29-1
CSVEGETPGNTIYF
TGCAGCGTTGAAGGCGAGACGCCGGGAAACACCATATATTTT
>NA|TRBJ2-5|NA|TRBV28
CASSMTSVTQYF
TGTGCCAGCAGTATGACATCGGTGACCCAGTACTTC
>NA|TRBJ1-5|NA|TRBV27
CASSLTGSNQPQHF
TGTGCCAGCAGCCTTACAGGGAGTAATCAGCCCCAGCATTTT
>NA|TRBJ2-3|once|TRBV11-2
CASSPRDTDTQYF
TGTGCCAGCAGCCCCCGGGACACAGATACGCAGTATTTT
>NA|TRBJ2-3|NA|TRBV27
CASSLGTDTQYF
TGTGCCAGCAGTTTGGGCACAGATACGCAGTATTTT
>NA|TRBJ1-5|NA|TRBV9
CASSRLLGGAQHF
TGTGCCAGCAGCAGACTCCTGGGGGGGGCCCAGCATTTT
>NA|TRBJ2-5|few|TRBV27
CASSLSPQETQYF
TGTGCCAGCAGTTTATCCCCCCAAGAGACCCAGTACTTC
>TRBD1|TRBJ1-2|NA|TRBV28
CASSRQGAWDGYTF
TGTGCCAGCAGTCGACAGGGGGCATGGGATGGCTACACCTTC
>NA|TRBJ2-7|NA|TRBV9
CASSASPGASYEQYF
TGTGCCAGCAGCGCAAGCCCCGGGGCTTCCTACGAGCAGTACTTC
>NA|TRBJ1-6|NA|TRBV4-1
CASSQNLAAGRPLHF
TGCGCCAGCAGCCAAAACTTGGCAGCTGGGAGACCCCTCCACTTT
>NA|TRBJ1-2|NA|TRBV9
CASSGTGGYYGYTF
TGTGCCAGCAGCGGAACCGGGGGCTACTATGGCTACACCTTC
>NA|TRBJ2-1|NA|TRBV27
CASSFGGRSNEQFF
TGTGCCAGCAGTTTCGGGGGGCGAAGCAATGAGCAGTTCTTC
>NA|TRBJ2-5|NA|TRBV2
CASSPGTLQETQYF
TGTGCCAGCAGCCCCGGGACACTCCAAGAGACCCAGTACTTC
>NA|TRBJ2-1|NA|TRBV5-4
CASSLVGLLNEQFF
TGTGCCAGCAGCTTGGTAGGACTACTGAATGAGCAGTTCTTC
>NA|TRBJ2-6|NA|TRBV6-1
CASSEDSSGANVLTF
TGTGCCAGCAGTGAGGACAGCTCTGGGGCCAACGTCCTGACTTTC
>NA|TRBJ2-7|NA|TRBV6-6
CASSYGFLYEQYF
TGTGCCAGCAGTTACGGGTTCCTCTACGAGCAGTACTTC
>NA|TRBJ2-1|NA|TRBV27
CASSALTNEQFF
TGTGCCAGCAGTGCCTTAACCAATGAGCAGTTCTTC
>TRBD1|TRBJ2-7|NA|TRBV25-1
CASAPTGGEQYF
TGTGCCAGCGCTCCAACAGGGGGGGAGCAGTACTTC
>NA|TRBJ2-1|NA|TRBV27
CASSPNETGEQFF
TGTGCCAGCAGCCCCAACGAAACTGGTGAGCAGTTCTTC
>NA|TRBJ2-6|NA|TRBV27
CASSFGPPGGANVLTF
TGTGCCAGCAGCTTCGGACCCCCGGGTGGGGCCAACGTCCTGACTTTC
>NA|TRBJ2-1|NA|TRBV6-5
CASSISGTLYNEQFF
TGTGCCAGCAGTATCTCCGGGACCCTCTACAATGAGCAGTTCTTC
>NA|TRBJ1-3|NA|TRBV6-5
CASSYSSGPGNTIYF
TGTGCCAGCAGTTACTCAAGCGGGCCTGGAAACACCATATATTTT
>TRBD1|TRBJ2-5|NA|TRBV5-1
CASSLYRGGETQYF
TGCGCCAGCAGCTTGTACAGGGGCGGGGAGACCCAGTACTTC
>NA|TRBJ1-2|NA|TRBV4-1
CASGQPAGSGTIYGYTF
TGCGCCAGCGGCCAGCCGGCAGGATCTGGGACTATCTATGGCTACACCTTC
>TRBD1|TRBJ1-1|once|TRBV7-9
CASSLAGQGTFF
TGTGCCAGCAGCTTAGCGGGACAGGGAACTTTCTTT
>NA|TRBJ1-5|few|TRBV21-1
CASSKASTANSNQPQHF
TGTGCCAGCAGCAAAGCTAGCACAGCGAATAGCAATCAGCCCCAGCATTTT
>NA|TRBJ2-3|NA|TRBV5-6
CASSPGGITDTQYF
TGTGCCAGCAGCCCCGGGGGCATCACAGATACGCAGTATTTT
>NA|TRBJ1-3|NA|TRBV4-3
CASSPSSAGPGNTIYF
TGCGCCAGCAGCCCCTCCTCCGCGGGTCCTGGAAACACCATATATTTT
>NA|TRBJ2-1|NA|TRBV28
CASMTIHTLGSYNEQFF
TGTGCCAGCATGACTATCCACACGTTGGGGTCCTACAATGAGCAGTTCTTC
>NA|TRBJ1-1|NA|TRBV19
CASSITPNTEAFF
TGTGCCAGTAGTATAACGCCGAACACTGAAGCTTTCTTT
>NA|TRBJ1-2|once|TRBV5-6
CASSSSGNYGYTF
TGTGCCAGCAGCTCATCAGGGAACTATGGCTACACCTTC